This record looks at one T cell receptor beta chain sequence and its context. Its target is unknown. A sample-barcoded 5' primer and a J-beta primer mix were used in a second PCR of roughly 6 to 11 cycles. TCRdb recomputed calls from the 5' RACE reads with MiXCR, one row per CDR3 protein. The table includes 540,000 or so distinct CDR3 sequences, around half detected once. This sample was included in a study of blood T cells in healthy people across ages. Whole-study results and caveats: Age brought a roughly linear fall in TCR beta diversity measured per million T cells.

The CDR3 runs 18 residues. Losses at the gene ends were 6 bases for V and 8 bases for J; bases not matched to a gene: 17. This TCR came from a man older than 75 in good health. Specimen: blood. The genes are TRBV12-3 or TRBV12-4 and TRBJ2-1; 12 nucleotides agree with TRBD2. The CDR3 loop reads CASRHPSGRARGIYEQFF. DNA of the CDR3: TGTGCCAGCAGACATCCTAGCGGGAGGGCCCGTGGTATTTATGAGCAGTTCTTC.